This T cell receptor (beta chain) is drawn from a study of T and B cells in COVID-19 patients. Study-wide context: About 90% of the roughly 20 active-infection patients had comorbidities associated with unfavorable COVID-19 outcome. Study-wide results and limits: At recovery TRB diversity and richness exceeded healthy donors, after highly clonal active COVID-19 repertoires. No sequencing was yet done of CD4+, regulatory or CD8+ subsets, or of SARS-CoV-2-responsive or tetramer+ sorted cells.

Multiplex PCR with BIOMED2 TRB-A/B primer pools amplified TRB rearrangements. TCRdb re-derived calls from the multiplex PCR reads in MiXCR, one entry per CDR3 protein. Here the sample spans 7,000 or so distinct CDR3 sequences, under 30% being singletons. CDR3 length: 14 residues. With 4 bases clipped from V and 2 bases from J, the junction kept 3 bases outside the gene matches. Germline V CDR1 and CDR2: SGHTA, FQGNSA. About this clonotype: The antigen is undetermined.

TRB was amplified from approximately 250-480 ng of blood genomic DNA. V is TRBV7-2 and J is TRBJ2-3; 7 bases map to TRBD2. Sequencing was performed on blood. This clonotype was sampled from a human donor with active COVID-19. The CDR3: CASSSAGLTDTQYF. The CDR3 nucleotides read TGTGCCAGCAGCTCAGCGGGACTCACAGATACGCAGTATTTT.